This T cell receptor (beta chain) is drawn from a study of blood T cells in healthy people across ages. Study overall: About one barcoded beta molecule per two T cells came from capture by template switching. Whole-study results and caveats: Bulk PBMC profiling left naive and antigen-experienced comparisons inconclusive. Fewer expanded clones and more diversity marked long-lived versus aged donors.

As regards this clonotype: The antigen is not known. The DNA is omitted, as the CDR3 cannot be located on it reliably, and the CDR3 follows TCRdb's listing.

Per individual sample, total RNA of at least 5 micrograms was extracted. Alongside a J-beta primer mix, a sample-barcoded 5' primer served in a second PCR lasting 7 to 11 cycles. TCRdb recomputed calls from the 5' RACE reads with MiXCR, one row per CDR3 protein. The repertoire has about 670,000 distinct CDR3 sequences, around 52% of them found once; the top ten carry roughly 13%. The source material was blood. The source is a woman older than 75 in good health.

Here the CDR3 reads CAISEFGQGTDTRYF. The gene calls are TRBV10-3 and TRBJ2-3; the table calls TRBD1, which could not be checked here. From its first to its last residue, the CDR3 has 15 amino acids. CDR1 and CDR2 from the germline V gene are ENHRY and SYGVKD.